This T cell receptor (beta chain) was sequenced for a study of T-cell memory formation after mild COVID-19. Each CDR3 protein gets one entry after TCRdb re-called the 5' RACE reads with MiXCR. The table shows 470,000 or so distinct CDR3 sequences, with 18% occurring only once. V shed 6 bases and J shed 2 bases, with 10 bases lying between them. CDR1 SNHLY and CDR2 FYNNEI come from the germline V gene. The CDR3 spans 13 residues. The chain has TRBV2 and TRBJ2-5; possibly TRBD2 for D (6 bases). Sequencing was carried out using PBMCs or a T cell subset sorted from them (not recorded which). The clonotype was recovered from a man aged 18 to 35 who had mild COVID-19 (a few samples of this study predate the infection). Cell type and time point are not known. DNA of the CDR3: TGTGCCAGCAGACGGGGGACTCAAGAGACCCAGTACTTC. It specifies CASRRGTQETQYF.